The 25 T cell receptor beta chains listed next were all sequenced from one sample in a study of cytomegalovirus exposure and HLA in healthy donors. The study ran its PCR with 60 Vbeta and 13 Jbeta primers. This table comes from immunoSEQ multiplex PCR, and its TCRdb copy is limited to in-frame clones, with some not included. The sample yields approximately 150,000 clones, about four fifths seen once. Sequenced material: PBMCs. The receptor set was obtained from a man younger than 40 in good health and CMV-seronegative.

The chain has TRBV5-6 and TRBJ1-1; a weak D match, TRBD1 (5 bases). The CDR3 runs to 16 residues. Per germline, CDR1 SGHDT and CDR2 YYEEEE. Trimming removed 4 bases at V and 1 base at J, with 17 bases between. The CDR3 spells CASSPDPGGGNTEAFF. Here the CDR3 DNA reads TGTGCCAGCAGCCCGGACCCCGGGGGAGGGAACACTGAAGCTTTCTTT.

The V and J genes are TRBV18 and TRBJ2-3, with 7 nucleotides matching TRBD2. The CDR3 runs 16 residues. V lost 1 base and J lost 1; bases outside the gene matches: 5. CDR1 is KGHSH and CDR2 is LQKENI in the germline V gene. The CDR3 reads CASSPLPSGGTDTQYF. For the CDR3, the DNA is TGTGCCAGCTCACCACTCCCCAGCGGGGGCACAGATACGCAGTATTTT.

The CDR3 spells CASSLRDRYQETQYF. In nucleotides, the CDR3 is TGTGCCAGCAGCCTCCGGGACAGGTACCAAGAGACCCAGTACTTC. The V gene is TRBV5-6, the J gene TRBJ2-5; 8 bases align to TRBD1. V shed 4 bases and J 0 bases; nucleotides not matched to a gene: 5. The germline CDR1 and CDR2 sequences are SGHDT and YYEEEE. CDR3 size: 15 residues.

The J gene is TRBJ2-5, the V gene TRBV5-1, with D possibly TRBD1 on 5 matching bases. This CDR3 is built from 15 residues. CDR1 and CDR2 from the germline V gene are SGHRS and YFSETQ. V was trimmed by 4 bases and J by 2 bases, leaving 15 bases between them. In nucleotides, the CDR3 is TGCGCCAGCAGCGCCGTGCAGGGTTTTCAAGAGACCCAGTACTTC. Its translation: CASSAVQGFQETQYF.

The chain combines TRBV7-9 with TRBJ2-2, with 7 bases matching TRBD1. The length of the CDR3 is 16 residues. J gave up 5 bases and V 1 base, and 7 bases lay outside the gene matches. The V gene's germline CDR1 is SEHNR and CDR2 FQNEAQ (reference sequence). In nucleotides, the CDR3 is TGTGCCAGCAGCTTAGACAGGGGCCGTGAGACCGGGGAGCTGTTTTTT. Amino acids: CASSLDRGRETGELFF.

This clone was detected once. This sequence joins TRBV10-2 and TRBJ1-5; 8 bases align to TRBD1. The CDR3 loop spans 17 amino acids. Germline V gene sequence: CDR1 WSHSY, CDR2 SAAADI. V shed 6 bases, J shed 0 bases, and the junction held 10 bases outside the gene matches. The CDR3 nucleotides read TGCGCCAGCAGCCGACAGGGGCTGGGGTATAGCAATCAGCCCCAGCATTTT. Translation: CASSRQGLGYSNQPQHF.

The CDR3 nucleotides read TGTGCCAGCACCCTCCGGGACAGTACCTACAATGAGCAGTTCTTC. The encoded protein is CASTLRDSTYNEQFF. The rearrangement links TRBV2 to TRBJ2-1; TRBD1 agrees at 7 bases. The junction had 8 bases not matched to a gene; V was cut back by 7 bases and J by 2 bases. The CDR3 runs to 15 residues. Looked up from germline, CDR1 is SNHLY and CDR2 is FYNNEI.

The rearrangement uses TRBV4-2 and TRBJ2-7; no reliable D call. CDR3 length: 15 amino acids. Per the germline V gene, CDR1 is LGHNA and CDR2 is YNFKEQ. The germline V and J ends were trimmed by 1 base and 4 bases, with 14 bases remaining between them. The CDR3 DNA is TGTGCCAGCAGCCAAGCCCCCTCGGGTTTGTACGAGCAGTACTTC. Translated: CASSQAPSGLYEQYF.

The chain employs TRBV7-6 and TRBJ2-5; D not resolved. The CDR3 runs 11 residues. V dropped 6 bases and J dropped 5 bases, with 7 bases sitting between them. The germline V gene encodes CDR1 SGHVS and CDR2 FNYEAQ. The CDR3: CASSSGETQYF. The CDR3 DNA reads as TGTGCCAGCAGTTCCGGTGAGACCCAGTACTTC.

V usage is TRBV5-4 and J usage is TRBJ2-1; weak D call: TRBD2 (6 bases). Germline V lookup: CDR1 SGHNT, CDR2 YYREEE (reference sequence). Trimming removed 4 bases at V and 2 bases at J, with 10 bases between. The length of the CDR3 is 14 residues. The chain's CDR3 is CASSPGLAYNEQFF. The CDR3 coding sequence is TGTGCCAGCAGCCCGGGACTCGCCTACAATGAGCAGTTCTTC.

The CDR3: CASSLGTGDTEAFF. CDR3 in DNA: TGCGCCAGCAGCTTGGGTACAGGGGACACTGAAGCTTTCTTT. V gene TRBV5-1 combines with J gene TRBJ1-1; 7 bases align to TRBD1. Germline CDR1 SGHRS, CDR2 YFSETQ. The CDR3 totals 14 residues. V shed 0 bases, J shed 3 bases, and the junction held 2 bases outside the gene matches.

The rearrangement links TRBV5-4 to TRBJ1-4, with a possible D match to TRBD1 (5 bases). V lost 4 bases to trimming and J lost 0 bases, with 10 bases between them. This CDR3 is built from 15 residues. Per germline, CDR1 SGHNT and CDR2 YYREEE (reference sequence). In DNA, the CDR3 is TGTGCCAGCAGCCCGGGGGGTGCAACTAATGAAAAACTGTTTTTT. It codes for CASSPGGATNEKLFF.

This clone was recorded a few times. The chain employs TRBV9 and TRBJ2-1; unclear D gene. The germline V and J ends were trimmed by 0 bases and 3 bases, with 10 bases remaining between them. Germline assignment: CDR1 SGDLS and CDR2 YYNGEE. The CDR3 contains 15 residues. In DNA, the CDR3 is TGTGCCAGCAGCGTAGCGTCCACTTACTACAATGAGCAGTTCTTC. Translation gives CASSVASTYYNEQFF.

V gene TRBV5-8 combines with J gene TRBJ2-5; D perhaps matches TRBD2 (6 bases). The V end was cut by 1 base, the J end by 4 bases, with 14 bases between. CDR1 and CDR2 (germline): SGHTS, YDEGEE. The CDR3 extends over 15 amino acids. The CDR3 DNA reads as TGTGCCAGCAGCTTGTGGGGCCGGGGAGGAGAGACCCAGTACTTC. Translating gives CASSLWGRGGETQYF.

This sequence joins TRBV4-1 and TRBJ1-3; 7 bases align to TRBD1. This CDR3 region has 17 residues. Germline CDR1 MGHRA, CDR2 YSYEKL. The junction had 8 bases not matched to a gene; V was cut back by 0 bases and J by 3 bases. CDR3 region: CASSQDRQGNFGNTIYF. The CDR3 DNA reads TGCGCCAGCAGCCAAGATCGACAGGGAAACTTTGGAAACACCATATATTTT.

The rearrangement links TRBV7-8 to TRBJ2-7; 9 bases fit TRBD2. CDR1 and CDR2 (germline): SGHVS, FQNEAQ. The V segment lost 4 bases and the J segment 2 bases; nucleotides outside the gene matches: 9. The CDR3 totals 16 residues. This CDR3 is CASSSGIAGAPYEQYF. The DNA of the CDR3 is TGTGCCAGCAGCTCAGGGATAGCGGGGGCTCCCTACGAGCAGTACTTC.

Comments on this clone: This sample includes further DNA sequences coding for the same CDR3. The chain links TRBV14 to TRBJ1-5, with D perhaps matching TRBD1 (6 bases). Germline values: CDR1 SGHDN, CDR2 FVKESK. The CDR3 contains 15 residues. The V end was cut by 1 base, the J end by 0 bases, with 7 bases between. DNA for the CDR3: TGTGCCAGCAGCCAAGGAGGGGGTAGCAATCAGCCCCAGCATTTT. Its protein is CASSQGGGSNQPQHF. Drawing the rest from reference TRBV14 and TRBJ1-5, the complete variable domain is EAGVTQFPSHSVIEKGQTVTLRCDPISGHDNLYWYRRVMGKEIKFLLHFVKESKQDESGMPNNRFLAERTGGTYSTLKVQPAELEDSGVYFCASSQGGGSNQPQHFGDGTRLSIL.

The J gene is TRBJ2-7, the V gene TRBV11-2, with 7 nucleotides matching TRBD1. This CDR3 comprises 12 residues. Germline lookup yields CDR1 SGHAT and CDR2 FQNNGV. The V gene end was trimmed by 5 bases and the J gene end by 3 bases; junction bases not matched to a gene: 1. CDR3 amino acids: CASSRQGYEQYF. The DNA for the CDR3 is TGTGCCAGCAGCCGACAGGGCTACGAGCAGTACTTC.

The chain combines TRBV7-9 with TRBJ1-1, with D possibly being TRBD1 (6 bases). V was trimmed by 1 base and J by 11 bases, leaving 14 bases between them. The CDR3 loop spans 13 amino acids. Germline V lookup: CDR1 SEHNR, CDR2 FQNEAQ (reference sequence). The CDR3 spells CASSLVSGDDAFF. The CDR3 DNA reads as TGTGCCAGCAGCTTAGTTTCAGGGGATGATGCTTTCTTT.

The chain uses TRBV7-9 and TRBJ1-1; D ambiguous. The CDR3 runs 12 residues. Germline-derived CDR1 and CDR2 are SEHNR and FQNEAQ (reference sequence). V was trimmed by 7 bases and J by 5 bases, leaving 11 bases between them. The CDR3 DNA reads TGTGCCAGCACCTCAAGGCGGACTGAAGCTTTCTTT. Its translation: CASTSRRTEAFF. Full variable domain (rest looked up from reference TRBV7-9 and TRBJ1-1): DTGVSQNPRHKITKRGQNVTFRCDPISEHNRLYWYRQTLGQGPEFLTYFQNEAQLEKSRLLSDRFSAERPKGSFSTLEIQRTEQGDSAMYLCASTSRRTEAFFGQGTRLTVV.

The CDR3 sequence is CASSEGPGLSYEQYF. The CDR3, as DNA: TGTGCCAGCAGTGAAGGCCCTGGGCTCTCCTACGAGCAGTACTTC. The chain links TRBV6-1 to TRBJ2-5; unclear D gene. The closer fit of TRBJ2-7 to the DNA end suggests the J call may be wrong. The germline CDR1 and CDR2 sequences are MNHNS and SASEGT. The CDR3 has 15 residues.

The V and J genes are TRBV7-6 and TRBJ2-1; D may be TRBD2 (6 bases). Trimming pared 2 bases from V and 0 bases from J, leaving 14 bases between. The CDR3 has 17 amino acids. Germline V lookup: CDR1 SGHVS, CDR2 FNYEAQ. The CDR3 DNA reads as TGTGCCAGCAGCTTAAGGTCTAGCGAGAGCTCCTACAATGAGCAGTTCTTC. It translates to CASSLRSSESSYNEQFF.

The chain links TRBV19 to TRBJ2-1, with D possibly TRBD2 on 5 matching bases. Between the trimmed V and J ends, which lost 3 bases and 9 bases, there was a span of 18 bases. Germline V gene sequence: CDR1 LNHDA, CDR2 SQIVND (reference sequence). The CDR3 contains 15 residues. The CDR3 loop is CASSMGGLAVGEQFF. DNA for the CDR3: TGTGCCAGTAGTATGGGCGGGCTAGCTGTAGGTGAGCAGTTCTTC.

The rearrangement links TRBV7-2 to TRBJ2-5; 8 nucleotides match TRBD1. Near its end, the DNA agrees better with TRBJ2-7, so the J call may be wrong. Germline CDR1 is SGHTA and CDR2 is FQGNSA. The CDR3 has 14 amino acids. The CDR3 spells CASSFRTGTYEQYF. The CDR3 DNA follows: TGTGCCAGCAGCTTTCGGACAGGGACTTACGAGCAGTACTTC.

The genes are TRBV6-1 and TRBJ1-6; TRBD1 matches at 8 bases. Germline trimming cut 4 bases from V and 2 bases from J; bases unmatched to any gene: 7. The CDR3 consists of 17 residues. The V gene's germline CDR1 is MNHNS and CDR2 SASEGT. The CDR3 loop is CASSAGQVAPYNSPLHF. As DNA, the CDR3 is TGTGCCAGCAGTGCGGGACAGGTGGCCCCCTATAATTCACCCCTCCACTTT.